These 12 T cell receptor beta chains originate from one sample sequenced in a study of shared clonotypes between healthy human individuals. Some clones are missing from TCRdb's copy, which holds only in-frame ones; the method was immunoSEQ multiplex PCR. This table has 1.6 million or so clones, around 97% appearing once. Source material: naive CD4+ T cells sorted from blood. Subset meaning: CD45RA+ positively selected. The receptors were sampled from a man in his thirties or forties in good health.

This chain connects TRBV28 to TRBJ2-3; D remains ambiguous. Germline CDR1 is MDHEN and CDR2 is SYDVKM. The V and J ends lost 3 bases and 5 bases respectively, with 12 bases between them. The CDR3 is 14 residues long. CDR3 coding DNA: TGTGCCAGCAGTTTGAACAGACCATTAGATACGCAGTATTTT. It is translated as CASSLNRPLDTQYF.

The genes are TRBV18 and TRBJ2-1; a possible D gene is TRBD1 (6 bases). The CDR3 loop spans 13 amino acids. Germline-derived CDR1 and CDR2 are KGHSH and LQKENI. V shed 2 bases and J shed 10 bases, with 12 bases lying between them. CDR3 loop: CASSPTGLGEQFF. DNA for the CDR3: TGTGCCAGCTCACCAACAGGGCTAGGGGAGCAGTTCTTC. Full variable domain (outside the CDR3, taken from reference TRBV18 and TRBJ2-1): NAGVMQNPRHLVRRRGQEARLRCSPMKGHSHVYWYRQLPEEGLKFMVYLQKENIIDESGMPKERFSAEFPKEGPSILRIQQVVRGDSAAYFCASSPTGLGEQFFGPGTRLTVL.

The chain links TRBV21-1 to TRBJ1-2. TRBV21-1 is a listed pseudogene. The CDR3 covers 13 residues. In nucleotides, the CDR3 is TGTGCCAGCAGCAAAGCGCAAGGGTATGGCTACACCTTC. This encodes CASSKAQGYGYTF.

The chain uses TRBV6-1 and TRBJ1-2, with D perhaps matching TRBD1 (5 bases). The germline V gene encodes CDR1 MNHNS and CDR2 SASEGT. The CDR3 has 15 amino acids. Trimming left V 6 bases short and J 4 bases short, with 18 bases between. The DNA of the CDR3 is TGTGCCAGCAGGTATAACACCGACAGAACCTATGGCTACACCTTC. Its protein product is CASRYNTDRTYGYTF.

This chain links TRBV5-4 with TRBJ2-1; tentative D call: TRBD1 (6 bases). V lost 4 bases and J 7 bases, leaving 18 bases between the germline ends. This CDR3 is built from 15 residues. Germline CDR1 SGHNT, CDR2 YYREEE (reference sequence). This chain's CDR3 is CASSRGEGVWNEQFF. For the CDR3, the DNA is TGTGCCAGCAGCCGGGGAGAGGGGGTGTGGAATGAGCAGTTCTTC.

The chain carries TRBV18 and TRBJ2-7; D is unclear. Trimming stripped 6 bases from V and 6 bases from J, with 21 bases between. The CDR3 totals 15 residues. Looked up from germline, CDR1 is KGHSH and CDR2 is LQKENI. The CDR3 DNA is TGTGCCAGCTCGGACCGGGTCATCACGTTTGGCGAGCAGTACTTC. The encoded protein is CASSDRVITFGEQYF.

This clone is a singleton in its sample. V gene TRBV1 combines with J gene TRBJ2-7; the table's D call, TRBD2, has no DNA check behind it. TRBV1 is a recognized pseudogene. The CDR3 has 20 amino acids. The chain's CDR3 is CTSSQDWWRSTSGVSYEQYF. In DNA form, the CDR3 reads TGCACCAGCAGCCAAGATTGGTGGCGGTCGACTAGCGGAGTCTCCTACGAGCAGTACTTC.

This clone was detected once. The J gene is TRBJ1-5, the V gene TRBV15; 7 bases map to TRBD1. Germline lookup yields CDR1 LNHNV and CDR2 YYDKDF (reference sequence). The CDR3 extends over 15 amino acids. Losses at the gene ends were 2 bases for V and 6 bases for J; bases not matched to a gene: 7. The CDR3 bases are TGTGCCACCAGCAGAAAACGGGACAGCCCTCAGCCCCAGCATTTT. Its protein is CATSRKRDSPQPQHF. Full variable domain (rest looked up from reference TRBV15 and TRBJ1-5): DAMVIQNPRYQVTQFGKPVTLSCSQTLNHNVMYWYQQKSSQAPKLLFHYYDKDFNNEADTPDNFQSRRPNTSFCFLDIRSPGLGDTAMYLCATSRKRDSPQPQHFGDGTRLSIL.

This rearrangement joins TRBV5-4 to TRBJ2-3, with 9 nucleotides matching TRBD2. CDR3 length equals 16 residues. Germline CDR1 and CDR2: SGHNT and YYREEE (reference sequence). After removal of 4 bases from V and 2 bases from J, the junction contained 8 bases not matched to a gene. CDR3 sequence (DNA): TGTGCCAGCAGCCCCCACGCGGGAGGGTCCACAGATACGCAGTATTTT. Translated: CASSPHAGGSTDTQYF.

The CDR3 DNA is TGTGCCAGCTCACCCCCCGCGGGGGCCGGCAATCAGCCCCAGCATTTT. The encoded protein is CASSPPAGAGNQPQHF. J is TRBJ1-5 and V is TRBV18; D is perhaps TRBD1 (6 bases). CDR1 KGHSH and CDR2 LQKENI come from the germline V gene. V lost 3 bases, J lost 2 bases, and 14 bases lay in between. CDR3 length: 16 amino acids.

The gene calls are TRBV6-1 and TRBJ1-2; no clear D. There are 12 residues in the CDR3. V gave up 8 bases and J gave up 2 bases, with 9 bases separating them. In germline, CDR1 is MNHNS, CDR2 SASEGT. CDR3 loop: CASSRRNYGYTF. CDR3 nucleotide sequence: TGTGCCAGCTCCCGGAGGAACTATGGCTACACCTTC.

Comments on this clone: This CDR3 is also generated by other DNA sequences in the sample. The chain employs TRBV2 and TRBJ2-3; possibly TRBD1 for D (5 bases). The length of the CDR3 is 12 residues. Trimming took off 6 bases at V and 6 bases at J, with 10 bases between the two ends. Germline V gene lookup returns CDR1 SNHLY and CDR2 FYNNEI. This chain's CDR3 is CASSDRSDTQYF. The DNA of the CDR3 is TGTGCCAGCAGCGACAGATCGGATACGCAGTATTTT. The whole variable domain, filled in from reference TRBV2 and TRBJ2-3, reads EPEVTQTPSHQVTQMGQEVILRCVPISNHLYFYWYRQILGQKVEFLVSFYNNEISEKSEIFDDQFSVERPDGSNFTLKIRSTKLEDSAMYFCASSDRSDTQYFGPGTRLTVL.